Described below is a single T cell receptor (beta chain) sequence and its context. The CDR3 has 15 residues. V gave up 3 bases and J gave up 4 bases; unmatched junction bases: 7. Germline V CDR1 and CDR2: SGHDN, FVKESK. This specimen comes from a study of blood T cell repertoires in COVID-19. In the original workflow: Amplified reference gene primers provided the basis for estimating nucleated cell counts. The repertoire was sequenced with immunoSEQ multiplex PCR; TCRdb's copy has only in-frame clones and lacks some. That table supplies the V and J calls and clone size; D and trimming were determined from the DNA. The sample carries about 53,000 clones, 65% to 85% recorded once.

This TCR was recovered from a man aged 65 to 85 with active or convalescent COVID-19. Sequencing was done on a sample of peripheral blood. The rearrangement links TRBV14 to TRBJ2-7; 9 positions agree with TRBD1. CDR3 bases: TGTGCCAGCAGCCAGGCTGGACAGGGGATTTACGAGCAGTACTTC. Translation: CASSQAGQGIYEQYF. Looking up the rest from reference TRBV14 and TRBJ2-7 gives the full variable domain: EAGVTQFPSHSVIEKGQTVTLRCDPISGHDNLYWYRRVMGKEIKFLLHFVKESKQDESGMPNNRFLAERTGGTYSTLKVQPAELEDSGVYFCASSQAGQGIYEQYFGPGTRLTVT.